This note documents a single T cell receptor beta chain sequence. Its antigen is still unknown. Per-base quality was not reported, and no clone a single base away is much larger than it. The junction shows trimming of 8 bases on V and 1 base on J, plus 10 bases between the germline ends. CDR1 is given as LNHDA and CDR2 as SQIVND, both from the germline V gene (reference sequence). Inclusive of the bounding cysteine and phenylalanine, the CDR3 is 13 residues long. CDR3 DNA only is kept here, 39 bases in frame from base 1. The data derive from a study of CD8 T cells in ankylosing spondylitis (dated by TCRdb to the late 2010s). Regarding the study in general: T cell receptor beta repertoires were profiled in healthy donors and ankylosing spondylitis patients so that disease-linked TCR variants could be found. The full study cohort was made up of under 30 ankylosing spondylitis patients and 108 healthy donors. Peripheral blood samples were taken, and synovial fluid was additionally collected from ankylosing spondylitis patients. Study-wide findings and limitations: In peripheral blood, the disease-linked clones were found at relatively low frequencies and had a CD8+ phenotype. Some of the motif variants had been reported before in the synovial fluid and blood of reactive arthritis patients, a finding that suggests common disease-initiation mechanisms. Significant enrichment of the disease-linked clones was reported in matched synovial fluid samples from ankylosing spondylitis patients. A TCR beta motif of 7 or 8 highly homologous amino acid variants appeared characteristic of blood from ankylosing spondylitis patients.

Sequencing instrument: Illumina HiSeq 2500. TCR beta libraries were prepared by quantitative 5'-RACE with molecular barcodes. The paper's data handling went like this. Disease-linked TCR variants were identified with a new computational method built on a probabilistic model of VDJ rearrangement. The raw public data were reprocessed by TCRdb itself: fastp quality trimming at Q25, MiXCR clonotype calling, in-frame beta chains only. CDR3 protein sequences are deduplicated, and each keeps its most common genes and DNA. These V and J calls derive from TCRdb rather than the authors' analysis. The sample profile shows about 150,000 distinct CDR3 sequences; under 55% of them were found once. Of the sample, approximately 16% is held by the ten largest clones. Synovial fluid samples and blood samples obtained from the same ankylosing spondylitis patients were matched.

The sequenced material came from synovial fluid, either unsorted or a sorted T cell fraction (not recorded which). This receptor was identified in a male donor with ankylosing spondylitis. The rearrangement combines TRBV19 with TRBJ2-3; the D gene is perhaps TRBD2, from 6 matching bases. The sequenced DNA is TGTGCCAGTGGGACTGGTCGCACAGATACGCAGTATTTT. This sequence encodes CASGTGRTDTQYF.